The rows below give T cell receptor beta chains drawn from one sample of a study of T cell responses to AZD1222 COVID-19 vaccine. TCRdb keeps only in-frame clones here, not all; method: immunoSEQ multiplex PCR. The sample lists 150,000 to 180,000 clones, less than 90% occurring once. Sequences were derived from peripheral blood, sampled on day 0 of AZD1222 vaccination. These receptors were obtained from an adult in good health. CDR3s include the opening cysteine and the closing phenylalanine or tryptophan. A D gene is named only where the DNA matches it firmly. Expanded clones are given a class, and other clones once, few, many or no size at all.

>-|TRBJ2-4|TRBV5-6|-
CASSTKERTLAKNIQYF
TGTGCCAGCAGCACCAAGGAACGGACGCTGGCCAAAAACATTCAGTACTTC
>-|TRBJ1-3|TRBV10-3|-
CAISPSTGSGNTIYF
TGTGCCATCAGTCCTTCAACAGGGTCTGGAAACACCATATATTTT
>TRBD2|TRBJ2-3|TRBV7-9|-
CASSLAASGGFSDTQYF
TGTGCCAGCAGCTTAGCTGCTAGCGGGGGGTTCTCAGATACGCAGTATTTT
>TRBD1|TRBJ1-6|TRBV5-1|many
CASSLDYPGQGNSPLHF
TGCGCCAGCAGCTTGGACTATCCGGGACAGGGTAATTCACCCCTCCACTTT
>TRBD1|TRBJ1-3|TRBV3-1/TRBV3-2|-
CASSSPLGRGFGNTIYF
TGTGCCAGCAGCTCTCCCCTGGGCAGGGGGTTTGGAAACACCATATATTTT
>TRBD1|TRBJ1-4|TRBV15|once
CATSLDRVTEKLFF
TGTGCCACCAGCCTGGACAGGGTGACTGAAAAACTGTTTTTT
>-|TRBJ1-1|TRBV15|-
CATSSTTSTEAFF
TGTGCCACCAGCAGTACAACGAGCACTGAAGCTTTCTTT
>TRBD1|TRBJ1-2|TRBV6-6|once
CASTSGTGGHGYTF
TGTGCCAGCACATCCGGGACAGGGGGTCACGGCTACACCTTC
>-|TRBJ2-3|TRBV5-1|-
CASSVDPGTGTDTQYF
TGCGCCAGCAGCGTGGACCCCGGGACGGGCACAGATACGCAGTATTTT
>-|TRBJ1-1|TRBV6-5|once
CASYESRGNTEAFF
TGTGCCAGCTATGAAAGCAGAGGAAACACTGAAGCTTTCTTT
>TRBD1|TRBJ2-3|TRBV5-1|-
CASREGAADTQYF
TGCGCCAGCAGAGAGGGGGCGGCGGATACGCAGTATTTT
>-|TRBJ2-7|TRBV18|few
CASSPPQGHNYEQYF
TGTGCCAGCTCACCACCGCAGGGCCACAACTACGAGCAGTACTTC
>-|TRBJ1-1|TRBV12-3/TRBV12-4|few
CASSRRGEAFF
TGTGCCAGCAGTCGCCGGGGGGAAGCTTTCTTT
>TRBD1|TRBJ2-2|TRBV24-1|-
CATSAAWGDRENTGELFF
TGTGCCACCAGTGCGGCTTGGGGGGACAGGGAGAACACCGGGGAGCTGTTTTTT